The 32 T cell receptor beta chains given below trace back to one sample, sequenced in a study of OX40 agonist ivuxolimab in advanced cancers. Generated by immunoSEQ multiplex PCR, the TCRdb table keeps only in-frame clones and is missing some. The table lists about 58,000 clones, roughly 80% of them singletons. The sample was CD4+ or CD8+ T cells sorted from blood, taken in a trial of the OX40 agonist ivuxolimab. These receptors came from an adult with an advanced solid tumor such as melanoma, head and neck, liver or kidney cancer.

V and J are TRBV10-3 and TRBJ2-2, with D unresolved. Germline loops: CDR1 ENHRY, CDR2 SYGVKD. This CDR3 has 15 residues. The V end lost 2 bases, the J end lost 2 bases, and 9 bases lay between the germline ends. The DNA for the CDR3 is TGTGCCATCAGTGAGCGACTCCCAAACACCGGGGAGCTGTTTTTT. Its translation: CAISERLPNTGELFF.

The V call is TRBV6-5, the J call TRBJ2-2, with D possibly being TRBD2 (5 bases). Germline-derived CDR1 and CDR2 are MNHEY and SVGAGI. CDR3 size: 15 residues. The V gene lost 2 bases and the J gene lost 4 bases, with 11 bases spanning the gap. The CDR3 DNA reads TGTGCCAGCAGTTACGGTGCTAGCCCCACCGGGGAGCTGTTTTTT. This sequence encodes CASSYGASPTGELFF.

This rearrangement joins TRBV7-2 to TRBJ2-1; 10 nucleotides line up with TRBD1. The length of the CDR3 is 16 residues. Germline V gives CDR1 SGHTA, CDR2 FQGNSA. The ends lost 5 bases at V and 1 base at J; junction bases unmatched: 5. The CDR3 sequence is CASSIRTGGSYNEQFF. The DNA of the CDR3 is TGTGCCAGCAGCATCAGGACAGGGGGATCCTACAATGAGCAGTTCTTC.

The CDR3 protein is CASSFSAGAYNEQFF. CDR3 nucleotides: TGTGCCAGCAGTTTCTCTGCAGGGGCCTACAATGAGCAGTTCTTC. This sequence joins TRBV28 and TRBJ2-1, with D possibly matching TRBD1 (6 bases). V lost 3 bases and J 2 bases, leaving 11 bases between the germline ends. CDR1 is MDHEN and CDR2 is SYDVKM in the germline V gene. The CDR3 extends over 15 amino acids.

The chain links TRBV5-1 to TRBJ2-1, with D hard to call. V was shortened by 4 bases and J by 2 bases, with 10 bases between the two germline ends. The CDR3 has 14 amino acids. In germline, CDR1 is SGHRS, CDR2 YFSETQ. This CDR3 is CASSPRPPYNEQFF. For the CDR3, the DNA is TGCGCCAGCAGCCCCCGTCCCCCCTACAATGAGCAGTTCTTC.

This clone showed up just once. This chain uses TRBV5-1 with TRBJ2-1; 10 bases map to TRBD2. With V trimmed by 4 bases and J by 3 bases, 7 bases remained unmatched. This CDR3 spans 16 amino acids. CDR1 is SGHRS, CDR2 YFSETQ, per germline. As DNA, the CDR3 is TGCGCCAGCAGCGGTGAGGCTAGCGGGAGCTACAATGAGCAGTTCTTC. Its protein product is CASSGEASGSYNEQFF.

The chain links TRBV7-9 to TRBJ2-5, with D possibly TRBD1 on 5 matching bases. This CDR3 is 17 amino acids long. Germline V CDR1 and CDR2: SEHNR, FQNEAQ (reference sequence). V lost 1 base, J lost 5 bases, and 20 bases lay in between. DNA of the CDR3: TGTGCCAGCAGCTTAGTTCGCGTCGGGTTGACAGTGGAGACCCAGTACTTC. This encodes CASSLVRVGLTVETQYF.

The V and J genes are TRBV28 and TRBJ2-2; D uncertain. The germline CDR1 and CDR2 sequences are MDHEN and SYDVKM. Trimming stripped 4 bases from V and 1 base from J, with 4 bases between. There are 13 residues in the CDR3. The CDR3 DNA is TGTGCCAGCAGTTCTCAGAACACCGGGGAGCTGTTTTTT. Its translation is CASSSQNTGELFF.

In its sample, this clone was seen a few times. In the same sample, other DNA sequences code for this CDR3. This chain uses TRBV7-9 with TRBJ1-4; TRBD1 aligns across 7 bases. CDR3 length: 15 residues. CDR1 is SEHNR and CDR2 is FQNEAQ in the germline V gene (reference sequence). J was trimmed by 0 bases and V by 2 bases; bases with no gene match: 0. CDR3 nucleotides: TGTGCCAGCAGCTTAACAGGGGCAACTAATGAAAAACTGTTTTTT. As protein: CASSLTGATNEKLFF.

The gene calls are TRBV7-9 and TRBJ2-3; 7 bases are shared with TRBD1. V lost 1 base and J lost 0; bases outside the gene matches: 4. CDR3 length equals 16 residues. Germline CDR1 reads SEHNR; CDR2 reads FQNEAQ (reference sequence). The CDR3 region is CASSLGDRTSTDTQYF. Here the CDR3 DNA reads TGTGCCAGCAGCTTAGGGGACAGAACTAGCACAGATACGCAGTATTTT.

The V call is TRBV5-1, the J call TRBJ1-1; D is undetermined. The germline CDR1 and CDR2 sequences are SGHRS and YFSETQ. The CDR3 runs 15 residues. Between the trimmed V and J ends, which lost 4 bases and 1 base, there was a span of 14 bases. The CDR3 nucleotides read TGCGCCAGCAGCCCCTCCCGGGGAGGGAACACTGAAGCTTTCTTT. Protein sequence: CASSPSRGGNTEAFF.

For this clone: Additional DNA sequences in this sample encode the identical CDR3. The chain recombines TRBV30 with TRBJ1-5; tentatively, D is TRBD1 (5 bases). Germline CDR1 reads GTSNPN; CDR2 reads SVGIG (reference sequence). The CDR3 is 14 residues long. V was trimmed by 2 bases and J by 4 bases, leaving 12 bases between them. Here the CDR3 DNA reads TGTGCCTGGAGTTTGGGGGAAGGAAATCAGCCCCAGCATTTT. Its protein is CAWSLGEGNQPQHF.

This chain uses TRBV11-2 with TRBJ2-1; no clear D. V lost 5 bases, J lost 5 bases, and 16 bases lay in between. Germline CDR1 SGHAT, CDR2 FQNNGV. This CDR3 region has 15 residues. The CDR3 DNA is TGTGCCAGCAGCCTGTCTAGGAGAGGTCACAATGAGCAGTTCTTC. Translating it yields CASSLSRRGHNEQFF.

This chain links TRBV5-1 with TRBJ2-1, with D unclear. Looked up from germline, CDR1 is SGHRS and CDR2 is YFSETQ. The CDR3 contains 13 residues. V was pared by 4 bases and J by 3 bases, with 8 bases between. The CDR3, as DNA: TGCGCCAGCAGCCGCCCGGGCTACAATGAGCAGTTCTTC. It codes for CASSRPGYNEQFF.

This rearrangement joins TRBV11-1 to TRBJ1-1, with 7 bases that match TRBD1. CDR1 and CDR2 from the germline V gene are SGHAT and FQDESV (reference sequence). This CDR3 region has 14 residues. V shed 1 base, J shed 4 bases, and the junction held 3 bases outside the gene matches. The CDR3 reads CASSLVAGGTEAFF. Here the CDR3 DNA reads TGTGCCAGCAGCTTAGTGGCAGGGGGCACTGAAGCTTTCTTT.

The chain employs TRBV29-1 and TRBJ2-5; D is possibly TRBD1 (6 bases). Trimming pared 4 bases from V and 5 bases from J, leaving 14 bases between. Germline V lookup: CDR1 SQVTM, CDR2 ANQGSEA. This CDR3 spans 13 amino acids. The CDR3 sequence is CSVGPGDIETQYF. The CDR3 DNA reads as TGCAGCGTTGGACCAGGGGATATCGAGACCCAGTACTTC.

The rearrangement links TRBV10-2 to TRBJ2-1; D uncertain. The CDR3 covers 16 residues. Trimming pared 1 base from V and 0 bases from J, leaving 10 bases between. Germline V gene data show CDR1 as WSHSY and CDR2 as SAAADI. CDR3 DNA: TGCGCCAGCAGTGAGTGGTGGGGAAGCTCCTACAATGAGCAGTTCTTC. Protein sequence: CASSEWWGSSYNEQFF.

CDR3 coding DNA: TGCGCCAGCAGCCCGCAAGGCGGTACCCGAAGGGAAAAACTGTTTTTT. Protein sequence: CASSPQGGTRREKLFF. This chain links TRBV4-1 with TRBJ1-4; D gene unclear. With 4 bases removed from V and 8 bases from J, the gap between germline ends came to 20 bases. The CDR3 loop spans 16 amino acids. CDR1 and CDR2 from the germline V gene are MGHRA and YSYEKL.

The chain uses TRBV19 and TRBJ1-2, with 8 bases matching TRBD1. Trimming took 4 bases from V and 6 from J; bases not matched to a gene: 7. This CDR3 has 14 amino acids. Germline V CDR1 and CDR2: LNHDA, SQIVND (reference sequence). Here the CDR3 DNA reads TGTGCCAGTAGTAGCGGACAGGGAAGGAATGGCTACACCTTC. Its protein product is CASSSGQGRNGYTF.

V gene TRBV30 combines with J gene TRBJ1-2; 7 bases align to TRBD1. Losses at the gene ends were 0 bases for V and 7 bases for J; bases not matched to a gene: 8. Germline V gene data show CDR1 as GTSNPN and CDR2 as SVGIG (reference sequence). The CDR3 is 14 amino acids. CDR3 protein: CAWSVGQGVSGYTF. The DNA of the CDR3 is TGTGCCTGGAGTGTAGGCCAGGGGGTGTCTGGCTACACCTTC.

This clone was seen once. The rearrangement links TRBV7-9 to TRBJ2-5, with no clear D. V lost 8 bases to trimming and J lost 1 base, with 11 bases between them. Germline values: CDR1 SEHNR, CDR2 FQNEAQ (reference sequence). This CDR3 is built from 13 residues. This CDR3 reads CASGEGSQETQYF. CDR3 DNA sequence: TGTGCCAGCGGGGAAGGCAGCCAAGAGACCCAGTACTTC.

CDR3 in DNA: TGTGCCAGCAGCCTTATGAACACCGGGGAGCTGTTTTTT. It is translated as CASSLMNTGELFF. V and J are TRBV27 and TRBJ2-2; D remains unclear. V dropped 6 bases and J dropped 1 base, with 6 bases sitting between them. Germline V gives CDR1 MNHEY, CDR2 SMNVEV (reference sequence). This CDR3 spans 13 amino acids.

The V and J genes are TRBV5-6 and TRBJ2-4; D gene unclear. The CDR3 has 13 amino acids. Trimming took off 0 bases at V and 0 bases at J, with 1 base between the two ends. Germline CDR1 is SGHDT and CDR2 is YYEEEE. The CDR3 sequence is CASSLVAKNIQYF. DNA for the CDR3: TGTGCCAGCAGCTTGGTAGCCAAAAACATTCAGTACTTC. Variable domain in full (rest from reference TRBV5-6 and TRBJ2-4): DAGVTQSPTHLIKTRGQQVTLRCSPKSGHDTVSWYQQALGQGPQFIFQYYEEEERQRGNFPDRFSGHQFPNYSSELNVNALLLGDSALYLCASSLVAKNIQYFGAGTRLSVL.

This clone was counted once. In DNA form, the CDR3 reads TGTGCCAGCAGTCGACTCCGGGGCGATGAGCAGTTCTTC. It codes for CASSRLRGDEQFF. The genes are TRBV7-7 and TRBJ2-1; the D call may be TRBD1 or TRBD2 (5 bases each). V lost 6 bases, J lost 8 bases, and 14 bases lay in between. The CDR3 covers 13 residues. Germline CDR1 and CDR2: SSHAT and FNYEAQ (reference sequence).

The J gene is TRBJ2-7, the V gene TRBV2, with D possibly being TRBD1 or TRBD2 (6 bases each). From germline, CDR1 is SNHLY and CDR2 FYNNEI. V lost 11 bases, J lost 0 bases, and 11 bases lay in between. This CDR3 has 12 amino acids. The CDR3 spells CAAGGPSYEQYF. Written as DNA, the CDR3 is TGTGCCGCTGGGGGGCCCTCCTACGAGCAGTACTTC.

The rearrangement links TRBV7-9 to TRBJ2-1, with D unresolved. The V gene lost 4 bases and the J gene lost 12 bases, with 13 bases spanning the gap. This CDR3 region has 12 residues. Germline V gene data show CDR1 as SEHNR and CDR2 as FQNEAQ (reference sequence). The CDR3 DNA is TGTGCCAGCAGCTCCCAAGGTCATGTGCAGTTCTTC. It is translated as CASSSQGHVQFF.

CDR3 in DNA: TGTGCCAGCAGCTTAGCCGCGAACGCTTATCAGTCTGAAGCTTTCTTT. Translating it yields CASSLAANAYQSEAFF. The chain uses TRBV7-6 and TRBJ1-1, with D uncertain. V was trimmed by 0 bases and J by 6 bases, leaving 17 bases between them. The CDR3 is 16 amino acids. Germline values: CDR1 SGHVS, CDR2 FNYEAQ.

CDR3 in DNA: TGCGCCAGCAGCAGAAGTACCGCGTCGGATGGCTACACCTTC. Its protein is CASSRSTASDGYTF. This chain joins TRBV4-1 and TRBJ1-2; no definite D call. The CDR3 sequence is 14 residues long. Per germline, CDR1 MGHRA and CDR2 YSYEKL. V shed 5 bases and J shed 6 bases, with 16 bases lying between them.

This sequence joins TRBV10-3 and TRBJ1-2; D is unclear. The CDR3 is 12 amino acids. The ends were cut back, 4 bases at V and 6 bases at J, with 9 bases in the middle. CDR1 and CDR2 from the germline V gene are ENHRY and SYGVKD. CDR3 nucleotides: TGTGCCATCAGTGGCCCAAGGAATGGCTACACCTTC. It codes for CAISGPRNGYTF.

The rearrangement uses TRBV19 and TRBJ1-2; unclear D gene. This CDR3 contains 13 residues. The germline V gene has CDR1 LNHDA and CDR2 SQIVND (reference sequence). Trimming stripped 7 bases from V and 0 bases from J, with 9 bases between. Written as DNA, the CDR3 is TGTGCCAGTAAGGGCAGCTCTAACTATGGCTACACCTTC. Residues: CASKGSSNYGYTF. The entire variable domain, with the rest obtained from reference TRBV19 and TRBJ1-2, is as follows: DGGITQSPKYLFRKEGQNVTLSCEQNLNHDAMYWYRQDPGQGLRLIYYSQIVNDFQKGDIAEGYSVSREKKESFPLTVTSAQKNPTAFYLCASKGSSNYGYTFGSGTRLTVV.

On this clone itself: The junction shows a germline mismatch at one end, possibly a read error. This chain links TRBV14 with TRBJ2-3; D possibly uses TRBD1 or TRBD2 (6 bases each). CDR3 length: 16 amino acids. From germline, CDR1 is SGHDN and CDR2 FVKESK. In DNA form, the CDR3 reads TGTGCCAGCAGCCGGGGGCTGGCAGGGGAGGCAGACACGCAGTATTTT. Translation gives CASSRGLAGEADTQYF.

This clone showed up just a few times. V usage is TRBV30 and J usage is TRBJ2-7, with 7 bases identical to TRBD1. V lost 1 base and J lost 3; bases outside the gene matches: 9. This CDR3 contains 15 residues. The germline V gene encodes CDR1 GTSNPN and CDR2 SVGIG (reference sequence). The CDR3 sequence: CAWSEIRQGFYEQYF. The DNA of the CDR3 is TGTGCCTGGAGTGAAATACGACAGGGTTTCTACGAGCAGTACTTC.